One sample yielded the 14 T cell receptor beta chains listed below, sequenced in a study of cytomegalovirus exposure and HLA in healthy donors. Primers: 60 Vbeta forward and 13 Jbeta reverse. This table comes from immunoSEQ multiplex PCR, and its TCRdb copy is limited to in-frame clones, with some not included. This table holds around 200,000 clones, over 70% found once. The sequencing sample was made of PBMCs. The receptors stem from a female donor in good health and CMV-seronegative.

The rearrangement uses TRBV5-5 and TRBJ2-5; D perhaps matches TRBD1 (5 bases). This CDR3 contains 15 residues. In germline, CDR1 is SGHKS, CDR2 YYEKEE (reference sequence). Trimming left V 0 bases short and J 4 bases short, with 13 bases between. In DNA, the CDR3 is TGTGCCAGCAGCTTGGGACAAGGGGTACGAGAGACCCAGTACTTC. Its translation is CASSLGQGVRETQYF.

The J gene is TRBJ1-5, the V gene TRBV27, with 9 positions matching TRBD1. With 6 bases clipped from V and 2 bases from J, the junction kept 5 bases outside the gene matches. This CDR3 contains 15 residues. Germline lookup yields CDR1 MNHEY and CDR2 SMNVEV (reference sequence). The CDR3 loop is CASSRDRDGNQPQHF. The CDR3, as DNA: TGTGCCAGCAGCCGGGACAGGGATGGCAATCAGCCCCAGCATTTT.

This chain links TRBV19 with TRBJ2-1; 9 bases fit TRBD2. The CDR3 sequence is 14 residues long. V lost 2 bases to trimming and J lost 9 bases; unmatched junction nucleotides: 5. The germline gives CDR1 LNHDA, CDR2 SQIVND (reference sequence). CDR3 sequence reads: CASSILAGVGEQFF. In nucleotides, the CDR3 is TGTGCCAGTAGTATATTAGCGGGAGTCGGTGAGCAGTTCTTC.

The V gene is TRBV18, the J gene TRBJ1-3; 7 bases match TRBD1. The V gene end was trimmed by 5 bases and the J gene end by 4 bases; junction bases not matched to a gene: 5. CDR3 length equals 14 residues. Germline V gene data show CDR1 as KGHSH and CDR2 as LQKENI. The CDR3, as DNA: TGTGCCAGCTCAGCGGACAGGACGGGAAACACCATATATTTT. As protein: CASSADRTGNTIYF. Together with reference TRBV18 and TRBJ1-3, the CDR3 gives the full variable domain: NAGVMQNPRHLVRRRGQEARLRCSPMKGHSHVYWYRQLPEEGLKFMVYLQKENIIDESGMPKERFSAEFPKEGPSILRIQQVVRGDSAAYFCASSADRTGNTIYFGEGSWLTVV.

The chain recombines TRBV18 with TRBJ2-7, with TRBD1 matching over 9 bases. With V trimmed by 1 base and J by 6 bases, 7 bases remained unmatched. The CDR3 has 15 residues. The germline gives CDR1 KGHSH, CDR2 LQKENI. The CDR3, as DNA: TGTGCCAGCTCACCACTGCAGGGACAGGGCGGCGAGCAGTACTTC. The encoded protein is CASSPLQGQGGEQYF.

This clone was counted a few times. The CDR3 region is CAWSYKGSGTEAFF. Here the CDR3 DNA reads TGTGCCTGGAGTTACAAAGGTTCGGGGACTGAAGCTTTCTTT. The chain recombines TRBV30 with TRBJ1-1; no clear D gene. V gave up 2 bases and J gave up 5 bases, with 15 bases separating them. The CDR3 has 14 residues. Germline V CDR1 and CDR2: GTSNPN, SVGIG (reference sequence).

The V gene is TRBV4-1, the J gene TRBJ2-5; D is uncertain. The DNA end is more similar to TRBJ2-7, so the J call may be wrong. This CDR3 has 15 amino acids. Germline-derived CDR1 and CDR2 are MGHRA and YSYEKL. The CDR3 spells CASSQDSRLTYEQYF. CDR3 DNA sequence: TGCGCCAGCAGCCAAGATTCCCGATTAACCTACGAGCAGTACTTC.

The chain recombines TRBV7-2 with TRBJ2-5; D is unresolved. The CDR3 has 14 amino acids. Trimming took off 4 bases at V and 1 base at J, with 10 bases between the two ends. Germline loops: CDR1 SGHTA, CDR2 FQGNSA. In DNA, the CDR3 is TGTGCCAGCAGCTCAACCGGGTTCCAAGAGACCCAGTACTTC. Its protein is CASSSTGFQETQYF.

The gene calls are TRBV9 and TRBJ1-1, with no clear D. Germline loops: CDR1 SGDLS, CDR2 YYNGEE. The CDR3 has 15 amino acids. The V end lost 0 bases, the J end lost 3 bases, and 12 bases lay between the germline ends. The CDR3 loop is CASSVGIGIDTEAFF. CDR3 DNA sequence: TGTGCCAGCAGCGTAGGTATCGGGATAGACACTGAAGCTTTCTTT.

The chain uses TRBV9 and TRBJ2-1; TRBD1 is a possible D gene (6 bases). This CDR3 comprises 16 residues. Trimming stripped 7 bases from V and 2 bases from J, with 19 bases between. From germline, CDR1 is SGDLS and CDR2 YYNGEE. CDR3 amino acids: CASDPRGTNPYNEQFF. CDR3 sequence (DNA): TGTGCCAGCGACCCGAGGGGGACAAATCCCTACAATGAGCAGTTCTTC. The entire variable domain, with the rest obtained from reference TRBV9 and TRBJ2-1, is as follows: DSGVTQTPKHLITATGQRVTLRCSPRSGDLSVYWYQQSLDQGLQFLIQYYNGEERAKGNILERFSAQQFPDLHSELNLSSLELGDSALYFCASDPRGTNPYNEQFFGPGTRLTVL.

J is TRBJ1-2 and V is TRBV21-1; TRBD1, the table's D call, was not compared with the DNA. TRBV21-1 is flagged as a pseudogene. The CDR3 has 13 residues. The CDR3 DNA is TGTGCCAGCAGCAAATGGACAGGGGTTGTCTCCACCTTC. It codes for CASSKWTGVVSTF.

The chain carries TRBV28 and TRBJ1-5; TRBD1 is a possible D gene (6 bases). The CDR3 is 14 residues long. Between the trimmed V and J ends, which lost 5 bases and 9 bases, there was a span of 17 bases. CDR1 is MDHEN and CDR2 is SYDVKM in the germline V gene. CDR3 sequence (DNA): TGTGCCAGCAGTATCAGGACAGTGAAAGGGCCCCAGCATTTT. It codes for CASSIRTVKGPQHF.

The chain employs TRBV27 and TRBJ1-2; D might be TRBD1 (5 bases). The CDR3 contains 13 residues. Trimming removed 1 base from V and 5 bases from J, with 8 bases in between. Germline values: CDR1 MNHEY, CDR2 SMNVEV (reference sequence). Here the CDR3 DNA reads TGTGCCAGCAGTTTATTGAAGGGGTATGGCTACACCTTC. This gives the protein CASSLLKGYGYTF.

The CDR3 DNA reads TGTGCCAGCAGTTTAAGGAGGGGCTACGAGCAGTACTTC. Translation: CASSLRRGYEQYF. The chain combines TRBV27 with TRBJ2-7; perhaps TRBD2 as D (6 bases). This CDR3 is 13 amino acids long. Between the trimmed V and J ends, which lost 2 bases and 3 bases, there was a span of 8 bases. In germline, CDR1 is MNHEY, CDR2 SMNVEV (reference sequence).